Below are 12 T cell receptor beta chains sequenced from a single sample in a study of T cell responses to AZD1222 COVID-19 vaccine. This table comes from immunoSEQ multiplex PCR, and its TCRdb copy is limited to in-frame clones, with some not included. The repertoire holds 150,000 to 200,000 clones, with approximately 90% as singletons. This specimen consisted of peripheral blood, obtained 28 days after the second AZD1222 dose. These receptor sequences come from an adult who received the AZD1222 COVID-19 vaccine.

Here the CDR3 reads CAAMRDREQFF. The CDR3 bases are TGTGCAGCCATGCGGGACAGGGAGCAGTTCTTC. This rearrangement joins TRBV25-1 to TRBJ2-1, with 8 bases fitting TRBD1. Germline V gene lookup returns CDR1 MGHDK and CDR2 SYGVNS. This CDR3 has 11 residues.

The J gene is TRBJ1-5, the V gene TRBV5-1; no firm D call. Germline loops: CDR1 SGHRS, CDR2 YFSETQ. This CDR3 spans 15 amino acids. The germline V and J ends were trimmed by 0 bases and 7 bases, with 14 bases remaining between them. CDR3 nucleotides: TGCGCCAGCAGCTTGGAGGAGGGAGGAGGACAGCCCCAGCATTTT. Amino acids: CASSLEEGGGQPQHF.

This chain joins TRBV6-2 or TRBV6-3 and TRBJ1-6; TRBD1 might be the D (5 bases). V was trimmed by 4 bases and J by 0 bases, leaving 10 bases between them. Germline assignment: CDR1 MNHEY and CDR2 SVGEGT. The CDR3 is 16 residues long. The CDR3 DNA sequence: TGTGCCAGCAGTTGGGCCCAGGGCTCCTATAATTCACCCCTCCACTTT. Its protein product is CASSWAQGSYNSPLHF.

The rearrangement links TRBV5-4 to TRBJ1-1, with D tentatively TRBD1 (6 bases). Germline V gene lookup returns CDR1 SGHNT and CDR2 YYREEE (reference sequence). The V gene lost 0 bases and the J gene lost 1 base, with 10 bases spanning the gap. The CDR3 is 15 amino acids. The CDR3 region has the DNA TGTGCCAGCAGCTTGGCGGTCAGGGGGAACACTGAAGCTTTCTTT. Translating it yields CASSLAVRGNTEAFF.

V is TRBV19 and J is TRBJ1-2, with D possibly being TRBD1 (5 bases). From germline, CDR1 is LNHDA and CDR2 SQIVND (reference sequence). This CDR3 contains 15 residues. V lost 6 bases and J lost 2, with 16 bases in between. As DNA, the CDR3 is TGTGCCAGTAGGGATAGAGGGGTCTGGAACTATGGCTACACCTTC. As protein: CASRDRGVWNYGYTF.

The gene calls are TRBV7-9 and TRBJ1-4; 10 nucleotides line up with TRBD1. V lost 4 bases to trimming and J lost 0 bases; unmatched junction nucleotides: 5. The CDR3 loop spans 17 amino acids. The germline CDR1 and CDR2 sequences are SEHNR and FQNEAQ (reference sequence). CDR3 coding DNA: TGTGCCAGCAGCTCCCCGGACAGGGGGGCAACTAATGAAAAACTGTTTTTT. This translates into CASSSPDRGATNEKLFF. The full variable domain, its missing parts supplied by reference TRBV7-9 and TRBJ1-4, is DTGVSQNPRHKITKRGQNVTFRCDPISEHNRLYWYRQTLGQGPEFLTYFQNEAQLEKSRLLSDRFSAERPKGSFSTLEIQRTEQGDSAMYLCASSSPDRGATNEKLFFGSGTQLSVL.

This chain joins TRBV5-1 and TRBJ2-5; TRBD2 matches at 9 bases. Germline V gene data show CDR1 as SGHRS and CDR2 as YFSETQ. The trim removed 4 bases at V and 2 bases at J, leaving 6 bases unmatched. This CDR3 is 15 amino acids long. DNA of the CDR3: TGCGCCAGCAGCCCACTAGCGGGTTTTCAAGAGACCCAGTACTTC. Translation: CASSPLAGFQETQYF.

The chain links TRBV3-1 (or the pseudogene TRBV3-2) to TRBJ2-3; D unclear. Germline V gene sequence: CDR1 LGHDT, CDR2 YNNKEL (reference sequence). The CDR3 is 14 amino acids. The V and J ends lost 4 bases and 1 base respectively, with 9 bases between them. The CDR3: CASSLADRTDTQYF. Written as DNA, the CDR3 is TGTGCCAGCAGCCTTGCGGACCGCACAGATACGCAGTATTTT.

The chain joins TRBV11-2 to TRBJ2-3, with a possible D match to TRBD2 (5 bases). The V end was cut by 2 bases, the J end by 10 bases, with 13 bases between. Germline CDR1 reads SGHAT; CDR2 reads FQNNGV. The CDR3 runs 13 residues. CDR3 in amino acids: CASSLTALASQYF. The CDR3 nucleotides are TGTGCCAGCAGCTTAACGGCCTTAGCGTCGCAGTATTTT.

The rearrangement links TRBV11-2 to TRBJ2-7, with TRBD1 as a possible D gene (5 bases). Looked up from germline, CDR1 is SGHAT and CDR2 is FQNNGV. Trimming left V 1 base short and J 2 bases short, with 18 bases between. The CDR3 spans 17 residues. The CDR3 region is CASSLGARRALPYEQYF. The DNA of the CDR3 is TGTGCCAGCAGCTTAGGAGCCCGCAGGGCCTTGCCCTACGAGCAGTACTTC. Full variable domain (remainder filled in from reference TRBV11-2 and TRBJ2-7): EAGVAQSPRYKIIEKRQSVAFWCNPISGHATLYWYQQILGQGPKLLIQFQNNGVVDDSQLPKDRFSAERLKGVDSTLKIQPAKLEDSAVYLCASSLGARRALPYEQYFGPGTRLTVT.

J is TRBJ2-7 and V is TRBV4-2, with D maybe TRBD1 (6 bases). The CDR3 length is 13 residues. Germline CDR1 LGHNA, CDR2 YNFKEQ. V was trimmed by 4 bases and J by 5 bases, leaving 12 bases between them. The CDR3 here is CASSLTGQNEQYF. CDR3 coding DNA: TGTGCCAGCAGCCTCACAGGACAGAACGAGCAGTACTTC.

The chain joins TRBV6-6 to TRBJ1-2; D not resolved. Trimming cost V 6 bases and J 4 bases, with 18 bases left between them. The length of the CDR3 is 15 residues. CDR1 and CDR2 (germline): MNHNY, SVGAGI (reference sequence). The CDR3 DNA sequence: TGTGCCAGCAGCCCCTCCGGGAAGGACGGCTATGGCTACACCTTC. Amino acids: CASSPSGKDGYGYTF.